The text below deals with one TCR beta chain. What it recognizes is unknown. This record comes from a study of CXCR3-negative and CXCR3-positive naive CD8 T cells. Findings of the study overall: Naive cells positive for CXCR3 carried more hydrophobic TRB CDR3s than CXCR3-negative ones. Relative to memory CD8+ cells, whose diversity was much lower, both naive subsets had comparably high diversity.

cDNA libraries for TRB were generated by 5' RACE incorporating UMI labels. From its re-call of the 5' RACE reads, TCRdb lists each CDR3 protein once, without DNA. Its table records 150,000 or so distinct CDR3 sequences. The material sequenced was naive CXCR3+ CD8+ T cells from blood. The subset: CD45RO-CCR7+CD27+CD95- naive CD8+ T cells expressing CXCR3 (TNR3+). The TCR was taken from a human donor in good health. Some clones in this sample may be carry-over from other donors' samples.

The CDR3 reads CSAGGGGELFF. This chain uses TRBV29-1 with TRBJ2-2; checking the TCRdb D call of TRBD1 is not possible without DNA. CDR3 length: 11 amino acids. CDR1 and CDR2 (germline): SQVTM, ANQGSEA.